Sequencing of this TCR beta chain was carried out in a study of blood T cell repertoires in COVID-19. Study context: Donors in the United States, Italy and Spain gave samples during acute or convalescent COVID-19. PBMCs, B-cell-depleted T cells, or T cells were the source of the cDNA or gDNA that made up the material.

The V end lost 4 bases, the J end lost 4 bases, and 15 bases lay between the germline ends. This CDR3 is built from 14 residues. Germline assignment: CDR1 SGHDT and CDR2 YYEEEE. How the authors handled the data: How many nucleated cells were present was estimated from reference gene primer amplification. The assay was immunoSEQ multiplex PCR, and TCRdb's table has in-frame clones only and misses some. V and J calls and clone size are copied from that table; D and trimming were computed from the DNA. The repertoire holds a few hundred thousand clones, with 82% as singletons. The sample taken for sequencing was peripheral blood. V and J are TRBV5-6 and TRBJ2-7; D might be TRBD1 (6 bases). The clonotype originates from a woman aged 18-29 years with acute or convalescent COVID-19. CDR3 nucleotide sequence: TGTGCCAGCAGCCTCGGACAGCTAACTTACGAGCAGTACTTC. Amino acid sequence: CASSLGQLTYEQYF.